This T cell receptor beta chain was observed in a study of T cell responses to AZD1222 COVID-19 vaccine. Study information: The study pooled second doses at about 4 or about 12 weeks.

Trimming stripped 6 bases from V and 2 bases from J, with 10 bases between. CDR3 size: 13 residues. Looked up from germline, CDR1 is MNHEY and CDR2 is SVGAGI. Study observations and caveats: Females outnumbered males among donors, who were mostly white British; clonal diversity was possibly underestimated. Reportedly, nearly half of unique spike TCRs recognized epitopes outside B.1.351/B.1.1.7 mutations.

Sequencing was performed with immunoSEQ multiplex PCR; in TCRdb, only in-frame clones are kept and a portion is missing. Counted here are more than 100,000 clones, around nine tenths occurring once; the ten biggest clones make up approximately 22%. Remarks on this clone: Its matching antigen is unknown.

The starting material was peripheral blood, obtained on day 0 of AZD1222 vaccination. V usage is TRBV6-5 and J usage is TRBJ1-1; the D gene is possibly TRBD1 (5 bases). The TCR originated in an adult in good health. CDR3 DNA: TGTGCCAGCAGGAGGCAGGGCAACACTGAAGCTTTCTTT. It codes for CASRRQGNTEAFF.